This T cell receptor beta chain was documented in a study of T cells after yellow fever vaccination (dated by TCRdb to the late 2010s). Looking at the study overall: The SMART-Seq v4 Ultra Low Input RNA kit was used to prepare libraries from fractions with low cell numbers. To follow T-cell clones before and after both primary and booster YFV17D yellow fever vaccination, bulk TCR alpha and beta repertoires underwent longitudinal sequencing. The cohort comprised two healthy male donors, one aged 18 to 29 and one aged 30 to 40 years. Blood was collected at multiple timepoints before and after primary and secondary immunization, and bulk PBMC replicates and cell subsets were isolated.

This clonotype was detected a few times. Its antigen target is currently unknown. No base quality information exists; no much larger clone differs at one position. What the treatment or condition label conveys for this sample: live attenuated yellow fever vaccine strain. Two biological replicates of bulk PBMCs were collected at each blood-draw timepoint. PBMCs were isolated from peripheral blood using a standard Ficoll-Paque protocol. TriZol was used to extract RNA from bulk PBMCs, from CD4 and CD8 fractions, and from dextramer-positive and dextramer-negative fractions. TCR cDNA was synthesized by 5'RACE template switching, which introduced a universal primer site and unique molecular identifiers. Priming of cDNA synthesis was performed from both the TCR alpha and TCR beta constant segments. Libraries were amplified in two PCR steps, with sample barcodes and sequencing adapters added in the second step. Sequencing of the libraries was done on either Illumina HiSeq 2500 (2x100 bp) or NovaSeq (2x150 bp). As for the authors' bioinformatics: MIGEC handled demultiplexing of reads and collapsing into UMI consensus sequences, while MiXCR performed V(D)J alignment. Clonotypes responding to the vaccine were identified with edgeR on replicate PBMC samples, with the criteria of FDR below 0.01 and a log2 fold change above 5 up to day 15. Bulk clonotypes were assigned CD4 or CD8 identity according to which sequenced CD4 or CD8 repertoire held them at higher abundance. TCRdb applied fastp at Q25 and MiXCR to the public reads, then kept only in-frame beta chains. For every CDR3 protein sequence, its rows merge into one entry that carries the most common genes and DNA. The V and J calls follow TCRdb's processing rather than the paper's. This sample has approximately 550,000 distinct CDR3 sequences in its table, and around an eighth of those were observed once. The top ten hold about an eighth of the sample.

Study-level results and caveats: The study included only a couple of donors, which limits how far the findings can be generalized. Most clones expanded after primary vaccination (almost 98% of CD4 and about 85% of CD8) were re-detected after the booster, suggesting that broad memory maintenance occurred. Computational filtering was needed because FACS-sorted repertoires could contain abundant contaminating clonotypes from the bulk population. Compared with the primary T-cell response, the secondary T-cell response was weaker but faster, peaking on day 5 rather than day 15. A small share of clonotypes was detected in both CD4 and CD8 compartments, with the overlap likely arising from convergent recombination.

Sequences MNHEY (CDR1) and SVGEGT (CDR2) are obtained from the germline V gene. V is trimmed back by 3 bases and J by 1 base, and the junction contains 15 bases that no gene match accounts for. Its CDR3 holds 18 amino acids, cysteine through phenylalanine. The only DNA kept is the CDR3, 54 bases in frame from the first base. The source is a man aged 25-45 years who received the YFV17D yellow fever vaccine. Recombination joined TRBV6-2 or TRBV6-3 with TRBJ2-7; 7 bases in the junction line up with TRBD2. The sample consisted of PBMCs, taken on the day of the yellow fever booster vaccination. The DNA sequence follows: TGTGCCAGCAGTTATGTAATCGCGGGCGGGAGTTGGTCCTACGAGCAGTACTTC. Its amino acids are CASSYVIAGGSWSYEQYF.